The 30 T cell receptor beta chains reported below all come from one sample, sequenced in a study of T cells in Graves' hyperthyroidism and ophthalmopathy. RNA transcripts gave rise to amplified TCR beta CDR3 regions. HTBI primers were the set used in a first-round RT-PCR of the TCR CDR3. Each CDR3 protein is one row after TCRdb ran MiXCR on the multiplex PCR reads. Of just under 750,000 distinct CDR3 sequences in the sample, over 35% were seen once. Sequencing was carried out using blood. These receptors all come from a woman in her 40s with Graves' hyperthyroidism.

In DNA form, the CDR3 reads TGTGCCAGCAGCCAAACAGGGAGCTTTTCACCCCTCCACTTT. Translation gives CASSQTGSFSPLHF. The chain has TRBV11-2 and TRBJ1-6; a weak D match, TRBD1 (6 bases). Per the germline V gene, CDR1 is SGHAT and CDR2 is FQNNGV. V lost 5 bases to trimming and J lost 9 bases, with 14 bases between them. The CDR3 extends over 14 amino acids. Full variable domain (outside the CDR3, taken from reference TRBV11-2 and TRBJ1-6): EAGVAQSPRYKIIEKRQSVAFWCNPISGHATLYWYQQILGQGPKLLIQFQNNGVVDDSQLPKDRFSAERLKGVDSTLKIQPAKLEDSAVYLCASSQTGSFSPLHFGNGTRLTVT.

On this clonotype itself: Given a much more abundant clone one base away, this may be a read error. The conserved closing phenylalanine or tryptophan is absent in this CDR3, likely reflecting a read error. This chain links TRBV20-1 with TRBJ2-5; TRBD2 might be the D (6 bases). The germline V gene encodes CDR1 DFQATT and CDR2 SNEGSKA (reference sequence). CDR3 length: 12 amino acids. V shed 6 bases and J shed 1 base, with 9 bases lying between them. The CDR3 loop reads CSADGSQETQYL. The CDR3 region has the DNA TGCAGTGCCGACGGGAGCCAAGAGACCCAGTACCTC.

With regard to this clonotype: Germline is not matched at one junction end, which may reflect a read error. V and J are TRBV24-1 and TRBJ2-2; the D gene is possibly TRBD2 (5 bases). There are 13 residues in the CDR3. CDR1 and CDR2 from the germline V gene are KGHDR and SFDVKD. CDR3 sequence reads: CATNGQNTGELSW. In DNA, the CDR3 is TGTGCCACCAATGGGCAGAACACCGGGGAGCTGTCTTGG.

This clonotype has at least ten counts. An end of the junction does not agree with germline; a read error may underlie this. The rearrangement uses TRBV7-7 and TRBJ1-5; D gene ambiguous. Germline V gene sequence: CDR1 SSHAT, CDR2 FNYEAQ (reference sequence). The CDR3 loop spans 13 amino acids. In DNA form, the CDR3 reads TGTGCTAGCAGCTTATCCTTTAATCAGCCCCAGCATTTT. Residues: CASSLSFNQPQHF.

The gene calls are TRBV7-2 and TRBJ2-3; no clear D gene. Trimming pared 4 bases from V and 0 bases from J, leaving 8 bases between. Germline V gene lookup returns CDR1 SGHTA and CDR2 FQGNSA. The CDR3 is made up of 14 amino acids. CDR3: CASSWLDSTDTQYF. In DNA, the CDR3 is TGTGCCAGCAGCTGGCTAGATAGCACAGATACGCAGTATTTT.

This clonotype was detected only once. The rearrangement joins TRBV10-3 to TRBJ1-2; D remains unclear. Germline loops: CDR1 ENHRY, CDR2 SYGVKD. Trimming took off 2 bases at V and 8 bases at J, with 9 bases between the two ends. This CDR3 has 12 amino acids. The CDR3 loop is CAISERGQGYTF. The CDR3 region has the DNA TGTGCCATCAGTGAGAGAGGCCAAGGCTACACCTTC.

This clonotype came up many times. The chain links TRBV12-3 or TRBV12-4 to TRBJ1-5; 7 bases align to TRBD1. Unmatched junction bases numbered 13, after V lost 5 bases and J lost 9 bases. The CDR3 is made up of 15 amino acids. CDR3 in amino acids: CASSPKTGQSGPQHF. In nucleotides, the CDR3 is TGTGCCAGCAGTCCCAAGACAGGGCAGAGCGGGCCCCAGCATTTT.

This clonotype was counted at least ten times. This chain links TRBV7-9 with TRBJ1-1, with D maybe TRBD1 (5 bases). CDR1 is SEHNR and CDR2 is FQNEAQ in the germline V gene (reference sequence). The CDR3 extends over 15 amino acids. V was pared by 2 bases and J by 5 bases, with 15 bases between. CDR3 sequence: CASSLTGGVRTEAFF. Written as DNA, the CDR3 is TGTGCCAGCAGCTTAACGGGAGGGGTGAGGACTGAAGCTTTCTTT.

A remark on this clonotype: A read error may account for a junction end that differs from germline. V is TRBV11-1 and J is TRBJ1-6, with D hard to call. Germline V gives CDR1 SGHAT, CDR2 FQDESV (reference sequence). The CDR3 has 15 amino acids. The CDR3 loop is CASSFSWTGDSPFHF. The DNA of the CDR3 is TGTGCCAGCAGCTTCTCTTGGACTGGGGATTCACCCTTCCACTTT.

This clonotype was detected ten times or more. A much bigger clone sits one base away, suggesting this may be a read error. The genes are TRBV5-8 and TRBJ1-1; D is uncertain. CDR3 size: 13 residues. V shed 4 bases and J shed 0 bases, with 7 bases lying between them. CDR1 is SGHTS, CDR2 YDEGEE, per germline. The CDR3 loop reads CASSHALNTEAFF. The CDR3 DNA follows: TGTGCCAGCAGCCATGCCCTGAACACTGAAGCTTTCTTT.

This clonotype occurred many times. The rearrangement links TRBV7-2 to TRBJ2-5, with 9 bases fitting TRBD2. Germline-derived CDR1 and CDR2 are SGHTA and FQGNSA. CDR3 length: 14 residues. Germline trimming cut 3 bases from V and 5 bases from J; bases unmatched to any gene: 4. In nucleotides, the CDR3 is TGTGCCAGCAGCTTTACCGGGACTAGCGAGACCCAGTACTTC. It encodes CASSFTGTSETQYF.

There are a few counts of this clonotype. At one of its ends the junction is not consistent with the germline gene, which may arise from a read error. The rearrangement uses TRBV13 and TRBJ2-7; D unresolved. Germline V lookup: CDR1 PRHDT, CDR2 FYEKMQ (reference sequence). The CDR3 sequence is 17 residues long. CDR3 DNA: TGTGCCAGCAGTTTAGGCCCAGTCCGGACCGATTTCTACGAGCAGTACTTC. Residues: CASSLGPVRTDFYEQYF.

This clonotype was found many times. The genes are TRBV2 and TRBJ1-1, with 8 nucleotides matching TRBD1. With 5 bases clipped from V and 7 bases from J, the junction kept 3 bases outside the gene matches. The CDR3 consists of 12 residues. Per the germline V gene, CDR1 is SNHLY and CDR2 is FYNNEI. CDR3 sequence reads: CASSFGQGEAFF. In nucleotides, the CDR3 is TGTGCCAGCAGTTTCGGACAGGGTGAAGCTTTCTTT.

This clonotype was picked up many times. The chain recombines TRBV15 with TRBJ1-1, with D tentatively TRBD1 (6 bases). There are 14 residues in the CDR3. Germline CDR1 reads LNHNV; CDR2 reads YYDKDF (reference sequence). Trimming cost V 4 bases and J 6 bases, with 15 bases left between them. CDR3 bases: TGTGCCACCAGCACGTTAACAGGGCAGGCTGAAGCTTTCTTT. Translated, it gives CATSTLTGQAEAFF.

This chain links TRBV7-2 with TRBJ1-3, with unresolved D. CDR1 SGHTA and CDR2 FQGNSA come from the germline V gene. Trimming took 4 bases from V and 7 from J, leaving 11 bases between them. This CDR3 has 13 amino acids. The CDR3 spells CASSCGLGNTIYF. The CDR3 bases are TGTGCCAGCAGCTGCGGTCTCGGGAACACCATATATTTT. Full variable domain (outside the CDR3, taken from reference TRBV7-2 and TRBJ1-3): GAGVSQSPSNKVTEKGKDVELRCDPISGHTALYWYRQSLGQGLEFLIYFQGNSAPDKSGLPSDRFSAERTGGSVSTLTIQRTQQEDSAVYLCASSCGLGNTIYFGEGSWLTVV.

A remark on this clonotype: Since a much larger clone is just one base distant, this may be a read error. The rearrangement uses TRBV20-1 and TRBJ2-7; 9 positions agree with TRBD2. V was clipped by 3 bases and J by 3 bases; unmatched bases: 15. This CDR3 comprises 17 residues. Germline CDR1 and CDR2: DFQATT and SNEGSKA (reference sequence). DNA for the CDR3: TGCAGTGCTAGTCCGTCGCGGGAGGGTGCTAGCTTCTACGAGCAGTACTTC. Amino acids: CSASPSREGASFYEQYF.

This clonotype was found many times. This rearrangement joins TRBV7-8 to TRBJ2-7; D perhaps matches TRBD1 (5 bases). CDR3 length: 17 residues. Germline assignment: CDR1 SGHVS and CDR2 FQNEAQ. Deletions cut 5 bases from V and 0 bases from J, with 20 bases between. CDR3 in DNA: TGTGCCAGCAGCCTCAAACAGGACACTTTAAGCTCCTACGAGCAGTACTTC. Protein: CASSLKQDTLSSYEQYF.

Ten or more counts support this clonotype. The J gene is TRBJ1-5, the V gene TRBV2; D is unresolved. V dropped 5 bases and J dropped 5 bases, with 10 bases sitting between them. This CDR3 is built from 13 residues. CDR1 and CDR2 (germline): SNHLY, FYNNEI. The CDR3: CASSSIFYQPQHF. The DNA for the CDR3 is TGTGCCAGCAGTTCAATATTCTATCAGCCCCAGCATTTT.

This clonotype was picked up many times. The V gene is TRBV12-3 or TRBV12-4, the J gene TRBJ1-1; D not resolved. Between the trimmed V and J ends, which lost 5 bases and 1 base, there was a span of 11 bases. CDR3 length: 14 residues. The CDR3 protein is CASSPLPANTEAFF. CDR3 DNA: TGTGCCAGCAGTCCCCTCCCCGCGAACACTGAAGCTTTCTTT.

This clonotype came up many times. The DNA of the CDR3 is TGTGCCAGCATGCGGACAGGCAATGGTGAAGCTTTCTTT. It yields the protein CASMRTGNGEAFF. This chain links TRBV7-4 with TRBJ1-1, with 7 bases aligning to TRBD1. CDR3 size: 13 residues. V was pared by 7 bases and J by 7 bases, with 9 bases of the junction left unmatched. Per the germline V gene, CDR1 is SGHVT and CDR2 is SQSDAQ.

The chain has TRBV10-3 and TRBJ2-7; D is unclear. The ends were cut back, 11 bases at V and 2 bases at J, with 19 bases in the middle. In germline, CDR1 is ENHRY, CDR2 SYGVKD. CDR3 length: 14 residues. The CDR3 region has the DNA TGTGCCGTAAGCCTGCTTGGACGAGCCTACGAGCAGTACTTC. This sequence encodes CAVSLLGRAYEQYF.

This clonotype was seen repeatedly, ten times or more. The rearrangement uses TRBV20-1 and TRBJ1-5; 9 positions agree with TRBD1. This CDR3 region has 12 residues. V lost 6 bases to trimming and J lost 5 bases; unmatched junction nucleotides: 2. The V gene's germline CDR1 is DFQATT and CDR2 SNEGSKA (reference sequence). The CDR3 spells CSAGDRDQPQHF. In DNA, the CDR3 is TGCAGTGCCGGGGACAGGGATCAGCCCCAGCATTTT.

The chain recombines TRBV29-1 with TRBJ2-7; possibly TRBD2 for D (5 bases). Germline V gene lookup returns CDR1 SQVTM and CDR2 ANQGSEA. The CDR3 extends over 11 amino acids. Deletions cut 5 bases from V and 2 bases from J, with 7 bases between. The CDR3 reads CSVLTTYEQYF. The CDR3 DNA reads as TGCAGCGTTCTGACTACCTACGAGCAGTACTTC.

This clonotype was counted a few times. The rearrangement joins TRBV20-1 to TRBJ2-3; D possibly corresponds to TRBD2 (6 bases). Germline assignment: CDR1 DFQATT and CDR2 SNEGSKA (reference sequence). The CDR3 is 15 residues long. V was cut by 0 bases and J by 3 bases, with 13 bases left in between. CDR3 protein: CSARDFGGTTDTQYF. The CDR3 DNA follows: TGCAGTGCTAGAGATTTCGGGGGAACAACAGATACGCAGTATTTT.

This clonotype was counted a few times. The chain joins TRBV6-6 to TRBJ2-7; TRBD1 aligns across 7 bases. The CDR3 consists of 15 residues. V shed 6 bases, J shed 0 bases, and the junction held 8 bases outside the gene matches. Per the germline V gene, CDR1 is MNHNY and CDR2 is SVGAGI (reference sequence). The CDR3 sequence is CASSPGQSGSYEQYF. The CDR3 region has the DNA TGTGCCAGCAGCCCGGGACAGAGCGGCTCCTACGAGCAGTACTTC.

This clonotype was observed at least ten times. The rearrangement links TRBV11-2 to TRBJ2-7; no clear D. Germline CDR1 is SGHAT and CDR2 is FQNNGV. The ends were cut back, 0 bases at V and 5 bases at J, with 8 bases in the middle. This CDR3 is built from 13 residues. For the CDR3, the DNA is TGTGCCAGCAGCTTAGACCGCCCCAACGAGCAGTACTTC. This translates into CASSLDRPNEQYF. Filled out from reference TRBV11-2 and TRBJ2-7, the complete variable domain reads EAGVAQSPRYKIIEKRQSVAFWCNPISGHATLYWYQQILGQGPKLLIQFQNNGVVDDSQLPKDRFSAERLKGVDSTLKIQPAKLEDSAVYLCASSLDRPNEQYFGPGTRLTVT.

The rearrangement uses TRBV25-1 and TRBJ2-7, with 7 bases that match TRBD1. The CDR3 is 15 residues long. The germline CDR1 and CDR2 sequences are MGHDK and SYGVNS. V dropped 3 bases and J dropped 0; count of bases not matched to a gene: 5. The CDR3 protein is CASSDLDRVSYEQYF. Written as DNA, the CDR3 is TGTGCCAGCAGTGACCTCGACAGGGTCTCCTACGAGCAGTACTTC.

CDR3 bases: TGTGCCAGCAGTGAAGCGGGCCCGTTCTATGGCTACACCTTC. Protein: CASSEAGPFYGYTF. The chain carries TRBV6-1 and TRBJ1-2; no reliable D call. Germline assignment: CDR1 MNHNS and CDR2 SASEGT. Trimming shortened V by 0 bases and J by 4 bases, and 9 bases separated the two germline ends. The CDR3 length is 14 residues.

This clonotype was counted ten times or more. This chain uses TRBV10-1 with TRBJ1-1, with 7 bases identical to TRBD1. The V segment lost 6 bases and the J segment 7 bases; nucleotides outside the gene matches: 8. CDR1 is WNHNN, CDR2 SYGVQD, per germline (reference sequence). There are 13 residues in the CDR3. As DNA, the CDR3 is TGCGCCAGCAGCGGAACAGGGGTGGATGAAGCTTTCTTT. Protein: CASSGTGVDEAFF.

Ten or more counts support this clonotype. The rearrangement joins TRBV10-3 to TRBJ1-2, with TRBD1 matching over 8 bases. In germline, CDR1 is ENHRY, CDR2 SYGVKD. The CDR3 has 16 residues. The trim removed 2 bases at V and 7 bases at J, leaving 12 bases unmatched. CDR3 residues: CAISEHQGGTGTGYTF. The CDR3 DNA sequence: TGTGCCATCAGTGAGCACCAGGGTGGGACAGGTACTGGCTACACCTTC.